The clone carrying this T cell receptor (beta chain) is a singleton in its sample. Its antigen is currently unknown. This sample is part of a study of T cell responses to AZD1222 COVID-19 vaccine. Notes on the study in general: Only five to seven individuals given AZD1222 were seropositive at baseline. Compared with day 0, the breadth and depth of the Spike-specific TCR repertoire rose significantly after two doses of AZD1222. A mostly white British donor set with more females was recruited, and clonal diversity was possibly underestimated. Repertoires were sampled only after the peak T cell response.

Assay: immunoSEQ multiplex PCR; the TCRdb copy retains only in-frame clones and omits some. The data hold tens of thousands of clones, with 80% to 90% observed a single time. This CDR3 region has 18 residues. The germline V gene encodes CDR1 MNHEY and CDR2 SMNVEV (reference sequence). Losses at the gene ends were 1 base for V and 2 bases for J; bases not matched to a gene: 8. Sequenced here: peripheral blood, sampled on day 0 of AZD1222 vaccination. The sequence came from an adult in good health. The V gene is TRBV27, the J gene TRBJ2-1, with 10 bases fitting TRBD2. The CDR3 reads CASSLFGLAGDAYNEQFF. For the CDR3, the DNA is TGTGCCAGCAGTTTATTCGGTCTAGCGGGAGATGCCTACAATGAGCAGTTCTTC.